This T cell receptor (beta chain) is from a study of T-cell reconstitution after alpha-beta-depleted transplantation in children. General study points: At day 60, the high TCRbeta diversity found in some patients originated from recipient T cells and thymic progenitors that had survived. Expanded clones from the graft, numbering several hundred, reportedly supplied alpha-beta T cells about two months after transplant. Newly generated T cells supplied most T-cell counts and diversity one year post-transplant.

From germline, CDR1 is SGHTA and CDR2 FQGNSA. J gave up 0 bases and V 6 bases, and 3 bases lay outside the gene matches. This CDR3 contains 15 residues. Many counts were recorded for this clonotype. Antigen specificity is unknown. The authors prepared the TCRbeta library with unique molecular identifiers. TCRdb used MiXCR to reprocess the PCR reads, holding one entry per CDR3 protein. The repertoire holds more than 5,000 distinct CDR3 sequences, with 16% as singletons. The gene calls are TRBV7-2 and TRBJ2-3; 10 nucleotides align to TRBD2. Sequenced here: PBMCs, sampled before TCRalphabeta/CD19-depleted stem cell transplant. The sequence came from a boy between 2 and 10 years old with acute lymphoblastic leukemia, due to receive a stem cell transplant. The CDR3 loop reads CASSYSGGSTDTQYF. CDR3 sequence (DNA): TGTGCCAGCAGTTATAGCGGGGGGAGCACAGATACGCAGTATTTT.